This T cell receptor (beta chain) was documented in a study of PD-1 blockade in classical Hodgkin lymphoma. Study overall: Intravenous delivery of nivolumab at 3 mg/kg to patients occurred every 2 weeks. Regarding the study as a whole: Possible causes of repertoire differences, disease activity or prior therapy, remain undefined. Reports indicated that newly diagnosed patients had lower baseline TCR diversity than healthy donors did. TCR diversity in CD4+, not CD8+, cells rose significantly by C4D1.

Germline V gives CDR1 SGHRS, CDR2 YFSETQ. V lost 3 bases, J lost 0 bases, and 13 bases lay in between. The CDR3 is 16 amino acids. The repertoire was sequenced with immunoSEQ multiplex PCR; TCRdb's copy has only in-frame clones and lacks some. The sample holds around 50,000 clones, roughly 90% seen once. To note about this clone: Its antigen is currently unknown.

Time point: cycle 4 day 1 (C4D1), after around six weeks of nivolumab. Brentuximab vedotin exposure varied, and every patient relapsed after autologous stem cell transplantation. This chain joins TRBV5-1 and TRBJ2-1, with D possibly being TRBD1 (6 bases). The receptor's source is a human donor with classical Hodgkin lymphoma. The sequencing used peripheral blood mononuclear cells (PBMCs), collected before the fourth cycle of nivolumab. This chain's CDR3 is CASSWGHRISYNEQFF. The CDR3, as DNA: TGCGCCAGCAGCTGGGGACATCGGATCTCCTACAATGAGCAGTTCTTC.